This T cell receptor beta chain was sequenced in a study of technical replicates of blood from four donors. Sequencing was performed with immunoSEQ multiplex PCR; in TCRdb, only in-frame clones are kept and a portion is missing. The data contain under 95,000 clones, around 92% of them seen just once; the ten biggest clones take up 0.35% to 0.45%. Trimming left V 6 bases short and J 5 bases short, with 22 bases between. Germline CDR1 and CDR2: SQVTM and ANQGSEA. CDR3 size: 15 residues. The receptor was isolated from a human donor in good health. Some clones in this sample may be carry-over from other donors' samples. The V and J genes are TRBV29-1 and TRBJ2-5; D uncertain. Sequencing was performed on T cells isolated from PBMCs. CDR3 residues: CSVQTPNPFRETQYF. DNA for the CDR3: TGCAGCGTCCAGACACCGAACCCATTCCGGGAGACCCAGTACTTC.